The 16 T cell receptor beta chains given below trace back to one sample, sequenced in a study of blood T cell repertoires in COVID-19. This table comes from immunoSEQ multiplex PCR, and its TCRdb copy is limited to in-frame clones, with some not included. This sample has more than 95,000 clones; about 80% occur once, and the top ten carry approximately 3.4%. Sequences were obtained from peripheral blood. The receptor source for this set is a woman at least 80 years old with active or convalescent COVID-19.

The V and J genes are TRBV9 and TRBJ1-2; no clear D gene. The germline V and J ends were trimmed by 1 base and 10 bases, with 14 bases remaining between them. The CDR3 extends over 13 amino acids. The germline gives CDR1 SGDLS, CDR2 YYNGEE. The CDR3 region is CASSVSGGSDYTF. The CDR3 coding sequence is TGTGCCAGCAGCGTATCGGGAGGGTCCGACTACACCTTC. The full variable domain, rest sourced from reference TRBV9 and TRBJ1-2, is DSGVTQTPKHLITATGQRVTLRCSPRSGDLSVYWYQQSLDQGLQFLIQYYNGEERAKGNILERFSAQQFPDLHSELNLSSLELGDSALYFCASSVSGGSDYTFGSGTRLTVV.

This clone showed up just once. The chain has TRBV25-1 and TRBJ1-1; no firm D call. CDR1 is MGHDK and CDR2 is SYGVNS in the germline V gene. V lost 2 bases and J lost 6, with 16 bases in between. This CDR3 contains 15 residues. DNA of the CDR3: TGTGCCAGCAGTGAAGTGCGGGCCGGTTGGGCTGAAGCTTTCTTT. Its protein is CASSEVRAGWAEAFF.

The chain links TRBV15 to TRBJ1-2; D not certain. Trimming shortened V by 1 base and J by 6 bases, and 18 bases separated the two germline ends. Germline V gives CDR1 LNHNV, CDR2 YYDKDF (reference sequence). The CDR3 has 16 residues. CDR3: CATSRVEVEGVNGYTF. CDR3 coding DNA: TGTGCCACCAGCAGAGTCGAGGTAGAAGGAGTGAATGGCTACACCTTC.

This chain uses TRBV9 with TRBJ1-6; weak D call: TRBD1 (5 bases). Trimming stripped 4 bases from V and 9 bases from J, with 17 bases between. The CDR3 length is 15 residues. Looked up from germline, CDR1 is SGDLS and CDR2 is YYNGEE. The CDR3 here is CASSSRWGDTSPLHF. CDR3 coding DNA: TGTGCCAGCAGCTCACGGTGGGGGGATACTTCACCCCTCCACTTT.

The chain couples TRBV3-1 (or the pseudogene TRBV3-2) to TRBJ2-1; 7 nucleotides match TRBD2. This CDR3 contains 16 residues. Germline CDR1 reads LGHDT; CDR2 reads YNNKEL (reference sequence). The V and J ends lost 1 base and 12 bases, in that order; junction bases with no gene match: 15. The CDR3 region is CASSQGGLSTGRMQFF. Here the CDR3 DNA reads TGTGCCAGCAGCCAAGGGGGACTAAGCACGGGTAGGATGCAGTTCTTC.

The chain couples TRBV7-8 to TRBJ1-4; D might be TRBD1 (5 bases). The CDR3 has 13 amino acids. Germline V CDR1 and CDR2: SGHVS, FQNEAQ. Deletions cut 2 bases from V and 9 bases from J, with 10 bases between. The CDR3 spells CASSLPGAQKLFF. The CDR3, as DNA: TGTGCCAGCAGCTTACCTGGGGCACAAAAACTGTTTTTT.

As concerns this clone: Mismatch with germline at one junction end may stem from a read error. The same CDR3 is also encoded by other DNA sequences in this sample. The chain employs TRBV27 and TRBJ1-5; D may be TRBD1 (6 bases). The CDR3 runs 12 residues. The germline gives CDR1 MNHEY, CDR2 SMNVEV (reference sequence). DNA for the CDR3: TGTGCCAGTAGTTTTGCGACAGGCCCCCAGCATTTT. Residues: CASSFATGPQHF.

This clone was counted a few times. This chain uses TRBV28 with TRBJ1-6; D gene ambiguous. The CDR3 contains 12 residues. Between the trimmed V and J ends, which lost 7 bases and 16 bases, there was a span of 17 bases. Germline CDR1 reads MDHEN; CDR2 reads SYDVKM. CDR3 DNA: TGTGCCAGCACCCCTCCCCGTGGCCGACTCCACTTT. This gives the protein CASTPPRGRLHF.

The V and J genes are TRBV6-5 and TRBJ2-7; 8 bases agree with TRBD2. The length of the CDR3 is 15 residues. Germline assignment: CDR1 MNHEY and CDR2 SVGAGI. V lost 0 bases and J lost 7; bases outside the gene matches: 8. The CDR3 DNA follows: TGTGCCAGCAGTTACTCACCGGGGGGGGTCGAGGAGCAGTACTTC. Protein: CASSYSPGGVEEQYF.

The chain couples TRBV5-6 to TRBJ2-1, with TRBD1 matching over 9 bases. Germline CDR1 is SGHDT and CDR2 is YYEEEE. There are 18 residues in the CDR3. Trimming took 3 bases from V and 1 from J; bases not matched to a gene: 11. The CDR3 nucleotides are TGTGCCAGCAGCTCTGGGACAGGGTTCCGAACATCCTACAATGAGCAGTTCTTC. It codes for CASSSGTGFRTSYNEQFF.

The chain joins TRBV30 to TRBJ1-1; D is ambiguous. The CDR3 is 13 residues long. From germline, CDR1 is GTSNPN and CDR2 SVGIG (reference sequence). The V and J ends lost 4 bases and 4 bases respectively, with 13 bases between them. Written as DNA, the CDR3 is TGTGCCTGGAAGCTTGAGCGCGTCACTGAAGCTTTCTTT. Its translation: CAWKLERVTEAFF.

J is TRBJ2-7 and V is TRBV29-1, with TRBD2 identical over 12 bases. The CDR3 is 13 amino acids. CDR1 is SQVTM, CDR2 ANQGSEA, per germline. V trimming: 4 bases; J trimming: 7 bases; junction bases outside the gene matches: 5. CDR3 residues: CSVASGRALEQYF. CDR3 DNA sequence: TGCAGCGTTGCTAGCGGGAGGGCCCTGGAGCAGTACTTC.

The rearrangement joins TRBV6-5 to TRBJ1-2, with D unresolved. The CDR3 covers 13 residues. V lost 2 bases and J 4 bases, leaving 8 bases between the germline ends. Germline CDR1 MNHEY, CDR2 SVGAGI. For the CDR3, the DNA is TGTGCCAGCAGTTACAGGCGGGGCTATGGCTACACCTTC. Translating gives CASSYRRGYGYTF.

This clone has just a few counts. The V gene is TRBV14, the J gene TRBJ2-7; tentatively, D is TRBD1 (5 bases). CDR3 length equals 13 residues. The germline V gene has CDR1 SGHDN and CDR2 FVKESK. V gave up 3 bases and J gave up 4 bases, with 10 bases separating them. The CDR3 DNA is TGTGCCAGCAGCCACGACAGAGGATACGAGCAGTACTTC. This gives the protein CASSHDRGYEQYF.

This clone was detected once. This chain uses TRBV5-5 with TRBJ1-2; 7 bases fit TRBD1. Germline V gene sequence: CDR1 SGHKS, CDR2 YYEKEE (reference sequence). Trimming at V came to 4 bases and at J to 3 bases, leaving 6 bases not matched to a gene. The CDR3 totals 14 residues. The CDR3 region has the DNA TGTGCCAGCAGCACCTCGACAGGGCACTATGGCTACACCTTC. This codes for CASSTSTGHYGYTF.

V is TRBV6-5 and J is TRBJ1-2; 8 bases agree with TRBD1. Germline CDR1 MNHEY, CDR2 SVGAGI. The length of the CDR3 is 14 residues. Unmatched junction bases numbered 7, after V lost 5 bases and J lost 5 bases. The CDR3, as DNA: TGTGCCAGCAGTCCAATCGGGACAGGATATGGCTACACCTTC. Translating gives CASSPIGTGYGYTF.